These 25 T cell receptor beta chains came from one sample sequenced in a study of T cells in Graves' hyperthyroidism and ophthalmopathy (dated by TCRdb to between 2018 and 2021). The method was multiplex PCR. Sequencer: Illumina HiSeq 2000. The TCR beta CDR3 regions were amplified from RNA transcripts. A first-round RT-PCR of the TCR CDR3 used the HTBI primer set with the Qiagen OneStep RT-PCR kit. Using fastp at Q25 and MiXCR, TCRdb reprocessed the public reads and kept productive beta chains. For every CDR3 protein sequence, its rows merge into one entry that carries the most common genes and DNA. For this sample the table gives under 350,000 distinct CDR3 sequences, of which roughly 15% were detected only once. 34% of the sample comes from the top ten. The sequenced material came from blood. Receptor source: a woman between 40 and 50 years old with Graves' ophthalmopathy.

This clonotype was seen repeatedly, ten times or more. The rearrangement links TRBV28 to TRBJ1-5, with 7 bases matching TRBD1. This CDR3 is 14 amino acids long. Germline CDR1 reads MDHEN; CDR2 reads SYDVKM. V lost 6 bases and J lost 4; bases outside the gene matches: 6. CDR3 nucleotide sequence: TGTGCCAGCAGCCTCCCAGGGGGGAATCAGCCCCAGCATTTT. Its translation is CASSLPGGNQPQHF.

This clonotype was counted a few times. CDR3 loop: CASSSIVGELFF. The CDR3 nucleotides are TGTGCCAGCAGCTCCATTGTTGGGGAGCTGTTTTTT. The rearrangement links TRBV7-9 to TRBJ2-2, with unresolved D. The CDR3 extends over 12 amino acids. V was cut by 4 bases and J by 8 bases, with 8 bases left in between. CDR1 is SEHNR, CDR2 FQNEAQ, per germline (reference sequence). Together with reference TRBV7-9 and TRBJ2-2, the CDR3 gives the full variable domain: DTGVSQNPRHKITKRGQNVTFRCDPISEHNRLYWYRQTLGQGPEFLTYFQNEAQLEKSRLLSDRFSAERPKGSFSTLEIQRTEQGDSAMYLCASSSIVGELFFGEGSRLTVL.

The table lists this clonotype with many counts. The rearrangement joins TRBV3-1 to TRBJ2-3; tentative D call: TRBD2 (5 bases). The CDR3 contains 17 residues. V gave up 5 bases and J gave up 0 bases, with 18 bases separating them. Germline V gives CDR1 LGHDT, CDR2 YNNKEL (reference sequence). The CDR3 DNA reads TGTGCCAGCAGCTATTACGGAGCGGCTACTAGCACAGATACGCAGTATTTT. This sequence encodes CASSYYGAATSTDTQYF.

At least ten counts were recorded for this clonotype. The CDR3 reads CASSPTGSHGDTQYF. CDR3 sequence (DNA): TGTGCCAGCTCACCGACAGGGTCCCATGGGGATACGCAGTATTTT. This rearrangement joins TRBV18 to TRBJ2-3; TRBD1 matches 7 bases. Germline lookup yields CDR1 KGHSH and CDR2 LQKENI. This CDR3 region has 15 residues. V trimming: 3 bases; J trimming: 6 bases; junction bases outside the gene matches: 9.

The chain has TRBV13 and TRBJ2-5, with 7 bases fitting TRBD1. The CDR3 is 15 amino acids. Germline V gene data show CDR1 as PRHDT and CDR2 as FYEKMQ (reference sequence). J lost 0 bases, V lost 7 bases, and 8 bases had no gene match. The CDR3 DNA reads TGTGCCAGCACCTCGAGGGGGCGGTACCAAGAGACCCAGTACTTC. Translated: CASTSRGRYQETQYF.

Comment on this clonotype: One base away lies a much larger clone, so this may be a sequencing read error. Here the CDR3 reads CASSPGASGYYGYTF. The CDR3 DNA is TGTGCCAGCAGTCCTGGGGCAAGCGGTTATTATGGCTACACCTTC. V is TRBV12-3 or TRBV12-4 and J is TRBJ1-2; tentatively, D is TRBD1 (5 bases). This CDR3 is 15 amino acids long. V was clipped by 5 bases and J by 5 bases, with 18 bases between them.

There are many counts of this clonotype. The chain recombines TRBV28 with TRBJ1-4; D is uncertain. Trimming took 8 bases from V and 8 from J, leaving 9 bases between them. The germline CDR1 and CDR2 sequences are MDHEN and SYDVKM. CDR3 length equals 11 residues. The CDR3 DNA reads TGTGCCAGCCTCCGTAACGAAAAACTGTTTTTT. Translating it yields CASLRNEKLFF. The whole variable domain, filled in from reference TRBV28 and TRBJ1-4, reads DVKVTQSSRYLVKRTGEKVFLECVQDMDHENMFWYRQDPGLGLRLIYFSYDVKMKEKGDIPEGYSVSREKKERFSLILESASTNQTSMYLCASLRNEKLFFGSGTQLSVL.

This clonotype was observed a handful of times. The rearrangement uses TRBV5-1 and TRBJ2-3, with D unclear. Germline CDR1 and CDR2: SGHRS and YFSETQ. V was cut by 0 bases and J by 1 base, with 9 bases left in between. The CDR3 length is 15 residues. In nucleotides, the CDR3 is TGCGCCAGCAGCTTGGCTGGGTCTCGCACAGATACGCAGTATTTT. Protein sequence: CASSLAGSRTDTQYF.

The genes are TRBV3-1 and TRBJ2-7; D remains unclear. V was cut by 0 bases and J by 1 base, with 13 bases left in between. CDR1 is LGHDT, CDR2 YNNKEL, per germline (reference sequence). CDR3 length: 16 amino acids. CDR3 nucleotide sequence: TGTGCCAGCAGCCAAGATTGGGGATTAAGGTCCTACGAGCAGTACTTC. Translation: CASSQDWGLRSYEQYF.

CDR3 loop: CASSHRPGALGNQPQHF. For the CDR3, the DNA is TGTGCCAGCAGTCACCGTCCGGGGGCCCTTGGCAATCAGCCCCAGCATTTT. The V and J genes are TRBV2 and TRBJ1-5; TRBD1 is a possible D gene (6 bases). The CDR3 spans 17 residues. V was trimmed by 5 bases and J by 2 bases, leaving 19 bases between them. Looked up from germline, CDR1 is SNHLY and CDR2 is FYNNEI.

This clonotype was counted at least ten times. This chain links TRBV11-1 with TRBJ2-3; D uncertain. CDR1 is SGHAT and CDR2 is FQDESV in the germline V gene (reference sequence). The CDR3 sequence is 14 residues long. Trimming pared 5 bases from V and 5 bases from J, leaving 14 bases between. CDR3 amino acids: CASSQLVLVDTQYF. The CDR3, as DNA: TGTGCCAGCAGCCAACTGGTCCTGGTAGATACGCAGTATTTT.

This clonotype was seen repeatedly, ten times or more. The V call is TRBV3-1, the J call TRBJ1-1, with D possibly TRBD1 on 5 matching bases. The germline V and J ends were trimmed by 4 bases and 1 base, with 7 bases remaining between them. Germline CDR1 is LGHDT and CDR2 is YNNKEL (reference sequence). CDR3 length: 13 residues. The chain's CDR3 is CASSRDENTEAFF. The DNA of the CDR3 is TGTGCCAGCAGCCGGGACGAGAACACTGAAGCTTTCTTT.

This clonotype was counted at least ten times. The chain couples TRBV6-1 to TRBJ2-3; no reliable D call. The germline V gene has CDR1 MNHNS and CDR2 SASEGT. V lost 2 bases to trimming and J lost 3 bases, with 6 bases between them. The CDR3 extends over 13 amino acids. CDR3 sequence reads: CASSELITDTQYF. The DNA for the CDR3 is TGTGCCAGCAGTGAACTGATTACAGATACGCAGTATTTT.

The chain employs TRBV6-6 and TRBJ1-3, with 9 positions matching TRBD1. Unmatched junction bases numbered 1, after V lost 0 bases and J lost 4 bases. CDR3 length equals 15 residues. Germline CDR1 and CDR2: MNHNY and SVGAGI (reference sequence). This CDR3 is CASSYSGTGGNTIYF. DNA of the CDR3: TGTGCCAGCAGTTACTCCGGGACAGGGGGAAACACCATATATTTT.

This clonotype has at least ten counts. The gene calls are TRBV29-1 and TRBJ1-1, with D possibly TRBD1 on 5 matching bases. The germline gives CDR1 SQVTM, CDR2 ANQGSEA. Trimming removed 7 bases from V and 5 bases from J, with 14 bases in between. The length of the CDR3 is 12 residues. CDR3 sequence: CSGGTAGTEAFF. For the CDR3, the DNA is TGCAGCGGAGGGACGGCAGGAACTGAAGCTTTCTTT.

This clonotype was observed many times. V and J are TRBV5-6 and TRBJ1-1; possibly TRBD1 for D (6 bases). Germline V gives CDR1 SGHDT, CDR2 YYEEEE. The CDR3 consists of 14 residues. V was trimmed by 2 bases and J by 4 bases, leaving 12 bases between them. DNA for the CDR3: TGTGCCAGCAGCTTAGGGGGAGGGCTCACTGAAGCTTTCTTT. Its translation is CASSLGGGLTEAFF.

This clonotype was observed a handful of times. The chain links TRBV29-1 to TRBJ1-1; no reliable D call. Germline assignment: CDR1 SQVTM and CDR2 ANQGSEA. This CDR3 contains 13 residues. Trimming took off 7 bases at V and 5 bases at J, with 17 bases between the two ends. In DNA form, the CDR3 reads TGCAGCGCTGGGGTGGGGAGTGGGACTGAAGCTTTCTTT. Protein product: CSAGVGSGTEAFF. Filled out from reference TRBV29-1 and TRBJ1-1, the complete variable domain reads SAVISQKPSRDICQRGTSLTIQCQVDSQVTMMFWYRQQPGQSLTLIATANQGSEATYESGFVIDKFPISRPNLTFSTLTVSNMSPEDSSIYLCSAGVGSGTEAFFGQGTRLTVV.

This clonotype has at least ten counts. This sequence joins TRBV18 and TRBJ1-1; TRBD1 might be the D (6 bases). The CDR3 is 12 amino acids. V was clipped by 5 bases and J by 11 bases, with 15 bases between them. The germline gives CDR1 KGHSH, CDR2 LQKENI. In DNA, the CDR3 is TGTGCCAGCTCAGCAACAGGGCTAGAGGCTTTCTTT. Amino acids: CASSATGLEAFF. The variable domain in full, completed from reference TRBV18 and TRBJ1-1, reads NAGVMQNPRHLVRRRGQEARLRCSPMKGHSHVYWYRQLPEEGLKFMVYLQKENIIDESGMPKERFSAEFPKEGPSILRIQQVVRGDSAAYFCASSATGLEAFFGQGTRLTVV.

This clonotype has a handful of counts. J is TRBJ2-7 and V is TRBV11-2, with 11 nucleotides matching TRBD1. V was clipped by 5 bases and J by 0 bases; unmatched bases: 18. This CDR3 has 20 residues. Germline V gene data show CDR1 as SGHAT and CDR2 as FQNNGV. The CDR3 loop reads CASSTPPWDRGESYSYEQYF. The CDR3 bases are TGTGCCAGCAGCACACCGCCCTGGGACAGGGGGGAGTCCTACTCCTACGAGCAGTACTTC. The whole variable domain, filled in from reference TRBV11-2 and TRBJ2-7, reads EAGVAQSPRYKIIEKRQSVAFWCNPISGHATLYWYQQILGQGPKLLIQFQNNGVVDDSQLPKDRFSAERLKGVDSTLKIQPAKLEDSAVYLCASSTPPWDRGESYSYEQYFGPGTRLTVT.

This clonotype was seen many times. The V call is TRBV24-1, the J call TRBJ2-3, with TRBD1 as a possible D gene (6 bases). V was trimmed by 1 base and J by 6 bases, leaving 13 bases between them. CDR3 length equals 15 residues. In germline, CDR1 is KGHDR, CDR2 SFDVKD. DNA of the CDR3: TGTGCCACCAGTGATTTAGGGGGTGTTGTGGATACGCAGTATTTT. It specifies CATSDLGGVVDTQYF.

The chain is built from TRBV7-9 and TRBJ2-2; D possibly corresponds to TRBD1 (5 bases). Germline-derived CDR1 and CDR2 are SEHNR and FQNEAQ (reference sequence). The CDR3 length is 15 residues. V was pared by 4 bases and J by 4 bases, with 13 bases between. CDR3 sequence: CASSSRPQGTGELFF. CDR3 sequence (DNA): TGTGCCAGCAGCTCAAGACCCCAGGGCACCGGGGAGCTGTTTTTT. The full variable domain, rest sourced from reference TRBV7-9 and TRBJ2-2, is DTGVSQNPRHKITKRGQNVTFRCDPISEHNRLYWYRQTLGQGPEFLTYFQNEAQLEKSRLLSDRFSAERPKGSFSTLEIQRTEQGDSAMYLCASSSRPQGTGELFFGEGSRLTVL.

Many counts were recorded for this clonotype. The rearrangement links TRBV6-1 to TRBJ2-5; 8 positions match TRBD2. Germline assignment: CDR1 MNHNS and CDR2 SASEGT. The CDR3 has 15 amino acids. Trimming at V came to 5 bases and at J to 5 bases, leaving 10 bases not matched to a gene. The CDR3, as DNA: TGTGCCAGCAGTACTACTAGCGCGGGAGGCGAGACCCAGTACTTC. Translating gives CASSTTSAGGETQYF.

Ten or more counts support this clonotype. The genes are TRBV5-1 and TRBJ2-1; 9 bases are a match to TRBD1. Unmatched junction bases numbered 3, after V lost 1 base and J lost 4 bases. Germline CDR1 is SGHRS and CDR2 is YFSETQ. This CDR3 is 15 amino acids long. CDR3 protein: CASSLRGQGYNEQFF. DNA for the CDR3: TGCGCCAGCAGCTTGAGGGGACAGGGTTACAATGAGCAGTTCTTC.

The table lists this clonotype with many counts. The chain couples TRBV11-3 to TRBJ2-1; 11 nucleotides line up with TRBD2. The V segment lost 4 bases and the J segment 8 bases; nucleotides outside the gene matches: 7. CDR1 is SGHNT and CDR2 is YENEEA in the germline V gene. This CDR3 is 15 amino acids long. The CDR3 sequence is CASSSLAGGQDEQFF. The CDR3, as DNA: TGTGCCAGCAGCTCATTAGCGGGGGGGCAGGATGAGCAGTTCTTC.

At least ten counts were recorded for this clonotype. The V call is TRBV28, the J call TRBJ2-2; 13 bases line up with TRBD2. This CDR3 contains 16 residues. Germline V gives CDR1 MDHEN, CDR2 SYDVKM. V dropped 2 bases and J dropped 6; count of bases not matched to a gene: 3. The CDR3 protein is CASSLGGLAGSGELFF. The CDR3 nucleotides are TGTGCCAGCAGTTTAGGGGGACTAGCGGGATCCGGGGAGCTGTTTTTT.